Each of the 9 T cell receptor beta chains below was sequenced from the same sample in a study of T cells in women clearing cervical HPV infection. Produced via immunoSEQ multiplex PCR; TCRdb's table is partial and in-frame only. The sample table includes fewer than 35,000 clones. The sequenced sample was blood buffy coat. Source of these receptors: a woman between 18 and 70 years old with a cervical HPV16 infection that either progressed to CIN3+ or cleared (not recorded which).

Concerning this clone: The read finishes 3 residues shy of the CDR3 end, and the germline J gene is used to complete it. The chain recombines TRBV12-3 or TRBV12-4 with TRBJ2-3, with 8 nucleotides matching TRBD1. After removal of 6 bases from V and 5 bases from J, the junction contained 10 bases not matched to a gene. This CDR3 is 15 amino acids long. The CDR3 loop is CASSMGQVRGDTQYF. The CDR3 DNA, read in part, is TGTGCCAGCAGCATGGGACAGGTGCGGGGAGATACG.

About this clone: Read data end 3 residues before the CDR3 end; the end is taken from the germline J gene. The chain is built from TRBV18 and TRBJ2-5; D gene uncertain. Germline CDR1 and CDR2: KGHSH and LQKENI. CDR3 length: 13 amino acids. V was trimmed by 3 bases and J by 5 bases, leaving 10 bases between them. CDR3 amino acids: CASSPTIEETQYF. The CDR3 bases that were read are TGTGCCAGCTCACCCACGATAGAGGAGACC. The whole variable domain, filled in from reference TRBV18 and TRBJ2-5, reads NAGVMQNPRHLVRRRGQEARLRCSPMKGHSHVYWYRQLPEEGLKFMVYLQKENIIDESGMPKERFSAEFPKEGPSILRIQQVVRGDSAAYFCASSPTIEETQYFGPGTRLLVL.

Of note for this clone: The read terminates 3 residues ahead of where the CDR3 ends, so the germline J gene completes it. V usage is TRBV5-1 and J usage is TRBJ2-7; 14 bases are shared with TRBD2. The CDR3 length is 16 residues. The germline gives CDR1 SGHRS, CDR2 YFSETQ. J gave up 5 bases and V 5 bases, and 9 bases lay outside the gene matches. The CDR3 is CASSGTSGSGGNEQYF. The CDR3 DNA, read in part, is TGCGCCAGCAGTGGGACTAGCGGGAGTGGTGGGAACGAG.

Concerning this clone: The read terminates 3 residues before the CDR3 end, so the remaining end is supplied by the germline J gene. This chain links TRBV6-2 or TRBV6-3 with TRBJ2-1, with D unclear. The V gene lost 0 bases and the J gene lost 0 bases, with 6 bases spanning the gap. Germline CDR1 MNHEY, CDR2 SVGEGT. This CDR3 is 15 amino acids long. The part of the CDR3 DNA that was read is TGTGCCAGCAGTTACTCGGCGGCCTCCTACAATGAG. It yields the protein CASSYSAASYNE. The entire CDR3 sequence reads CASSYSAASYNEQFF.

On this clone: The CDR3 extends 3 residues past the end of the read, so its final part is completed from the germline J gene. The chain is built from TRBV5-4 and TRBJ2-1; possibly TRBD1 for D (6 bases). Trimming cost V 5 bases and J 2 bases, with 17 bases left between them. The CDR3 has 16 residues. Per germline, CDR1 SGHNT and CDR2 YYREEE (reference sequence). Partial CDR3 DNA: TGTGCCAGCAGACGCGATGGGGGCTTAACCTACAATGAG. It is translated as CASRRDGGLTYNE. The entire CDR3 reads CASRRDGGLTYNEQFF.

For this clone: The read halts 3 residues ahead of the CDR3 end, with the missing end drawn from the germline J gene. The rearrangement links TRBV20-1 to TRBJ2-1; TRBD2 aligns across 11 bases. Looked up from germline, CDR1 is DFQATT and CDR2 is SNEGSKA (reference sequence). The length of the CDR3 is 14 residues. V was clipped by 7 bases and J by 7 bases; unmatched bases: 9. Incomplete CDR3 DNA: TGCAGTGTGCCCCCGACTAGCGGGAAGAATGAG. Amino acids: CSVPPTSGKNE. The complete CDR3 sequence is CSVPPTSGKNEQFF.

About this clone itself: Mismatch with germline at one junction end may stem from a read error. From the germline J gene comes the end of the CDR3, since the read stops 3 residues before it. The same CDR3 also results from other DNA sequences found in this sample. This rearrangement joins TRBV19 to TRBJ1-3; TRBD1 matches 7 bases. CDR3 size: 14 residues. Germline CDR1 reads LNHDA; CDR2 reads SQIVND (reference sequence). This chain's CDR3 is CASKRGQSGNTIYF. The covered CDR3 bases are TGTGCCAGTAAGAGGGGGCAGTCTGGAAACACA.

On this clone itself: Sequencing ends 3 residues short of the CDR3 end; the germline J gene provides the rest. The rearrangement joins TRBV29-1 to TRBJ2-3, with D possibly matching TRBD1 (6 bases). Germline values: CDR1 SQVTM, CDR2 ANQGSEA. CDR3 length: 17 amino acids. The ends were cut back, 6 bases at V and 0 bases at J, with 22 bases in the middle. CDR3 residues: CSVQGQRYDTSTDTQYF. The sequenced part of the CDR3 DNA is TGCAGCGTCCAAGGACAGAGATACGATACTAGCACAGATACG.

Remarks on this clone: The sequence runs out 3 residues before the end of the CDR3; the remainder is reconstructed from the germline J gene. The rearrangement uses TRBV7-3 and TRBJ2-2; weak D call: TRBD2 (5 bases). This CDR3 has 15 amino acids. Germline assignment: CDR1 SGHTA and CDR2 FQGTGA. CDR3 bases read: TGTGCCAGCAGGTTGACAACGTCGGGGAATTCACCG. Its protein product is CASRLTTSGNSP. The full CDR3 protein is CASRLTTSGNSPLFF.